The text below deals with one TCR beta chain. TCRdb's copy holds only in-frame clones and misses some; the assay was immunoSEQ multiplex PCR. The table records approximately 70,000 clones, approximately 80% of them present only once. These data belong to a study of OX40 agonist ivuxolimab in advanced cancers. Trimming took off 10 bases at V and 0 bases at J, with 23 bases between the two ends. CDR3 size: 17 residues. Germline CDR1 SGHRS, CDR2 YFSETQ. This chain joins TRBV5-1 and TRBJ2-4; D is perhaps TRBD1 (5 bases). The source is an adult with an advanced solid tumor such as melanoma, head and neck, liver or kidney cancer. The sequences come from CD4+ or CD8+ T cells sorted from blood, collected in a trial of the OX40 agonist ivuxolimab. CDR3 loop: CADPDLGPNLAKNIQYF. The CDR3 DNA reads TGCGCCGACCCCGATTTGGGGCCCAACCTAGCCAAAAACATTCAGTACTTC.